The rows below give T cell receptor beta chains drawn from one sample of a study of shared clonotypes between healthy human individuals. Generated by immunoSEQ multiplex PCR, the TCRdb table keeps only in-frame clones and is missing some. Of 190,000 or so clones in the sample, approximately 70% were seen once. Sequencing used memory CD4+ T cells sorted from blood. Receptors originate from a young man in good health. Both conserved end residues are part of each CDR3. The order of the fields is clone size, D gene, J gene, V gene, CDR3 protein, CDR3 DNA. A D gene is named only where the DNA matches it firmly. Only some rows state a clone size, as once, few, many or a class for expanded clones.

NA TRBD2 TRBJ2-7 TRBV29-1 CSAKTSGRAGEQYF TGCAGTGCCAAAACTAGCGGGAGGGCCGGTGAGCAGTACTTC
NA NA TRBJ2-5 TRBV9 CASSVSSLFQETQYF TGTGCCAGCAGCGTTTCATCCCTTTTCCAAGAGACCCAGTACTTC
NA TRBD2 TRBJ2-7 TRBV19 CASSRLAGDQYEQYF TGTGCCAGTAGTAGACTAGCGGGAGACCAATACGAGCAGTACTTC
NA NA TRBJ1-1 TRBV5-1 CASSSDWNTEAFF TGCGCCAGCAGTTCGGACTGGAACACTGAAGCTTTCTTT
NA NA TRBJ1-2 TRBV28 CASNRPNYGYTF TGTGCCAGCAACCGACCTAACTATGGCTACACCTTC
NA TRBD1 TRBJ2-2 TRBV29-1 CSVEDYARGRLRGAVF TGCAGCGTTGAAGATTATGCCAGGGGGCGTCTCCGGGGAGCTGTTTTT
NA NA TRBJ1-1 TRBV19 CASSTGTHTEAFF TGTGCCAGTAGTACAGGGACCCACACTGAAGCTTTCTTT
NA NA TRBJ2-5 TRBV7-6 CASSLQRVGPETQYF TGTGCCAGCAGCTTACAGCGGGTGGGGCCAGAGACCCAGTACTTC
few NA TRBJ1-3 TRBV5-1 CASSLASSGNTIYF TGCGCCAGCAGCCTGGCGTCCTCTGGAAACACCATATATTTT
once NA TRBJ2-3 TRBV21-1 CASRQERTDTQYF TGTGCCAGTAGGCAAGAACGCACAGATACGCAGTATTTT
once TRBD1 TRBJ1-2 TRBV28 CASEGTGANYGYTF TGTGCCAGCGAAGGGACAGGCGCAAACTATGGCTACACCTTC
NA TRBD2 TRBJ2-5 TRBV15 CATSRRDHSGLQETQYF TGTGCCACCAGCAGACGAGATCATAGCGGGCTCCAAGAGACCCAGTACTTC
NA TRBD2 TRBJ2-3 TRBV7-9 CASSLDGREDTDTQYF TGTGCCAGCAGCTTAGACGGGCGGGAGGACACAGATACGCAGTATTTT
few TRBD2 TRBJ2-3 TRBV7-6 CASGTSGSPTDTQYF TGTGCCAGCGGAACTAGCGGGTCCCCCACAGATACGCAGTATTTT
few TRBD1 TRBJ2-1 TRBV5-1 CASSLGQGPNNEQFF TGCGCCAGCAGCTTGGGACAGGGACCTAACAATGAGCAGTTCTTC
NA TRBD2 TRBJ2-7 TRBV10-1 CASSEGLAGYYEQYF TGCGCCAGCAGTGAGGGACTAGCGGGTTATTACGAGCAGTACTTC
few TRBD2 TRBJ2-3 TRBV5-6 CASSFGLAGDGTDTQYF TGTGCCAGCAGCTTCGGACTAGCGGGAGATGGCACAGATACGCAGTATTTT
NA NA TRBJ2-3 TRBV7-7 CASSPSWADTQYF TGTGCTAGCAGCCCCAGTTGGGCAGATACGCAGTATTTT
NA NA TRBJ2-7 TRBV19 CASSKDGYEQYF TGTGCCAGTAGTAAGGACGGCTACGAGCAGTACTTC
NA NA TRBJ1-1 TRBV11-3 CASSFVGVNTEAFF TGTGCCAGCAGCTTCGTGGGGGTGAACACTGAAGCTTTCTTT
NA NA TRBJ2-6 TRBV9 CASSVATGGLGANVLTF TGTGCCAGCAGCGTAGCTACGGGGGGCCTCGGGGCCAACGTCCTGACTTTC
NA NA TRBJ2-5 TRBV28 CASSLPSWETQYF TGTGCCAGCAGTTTACCCTCATGGGAGACCCAGTACTTC
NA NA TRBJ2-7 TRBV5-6 CASSTRRGGYEQYF TGTGCCAGCAGCACCCGCAGGGGTGGGTACGAGCAGTACTTC
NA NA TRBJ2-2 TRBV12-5 CASGARTGGGLFF TGTGCTAGTGGTGCCAGGACCGGGGGCGGTCTGTTTTTT
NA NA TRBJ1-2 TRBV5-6 CASSRGRTDGYTF TGTGCCAGCAGCCGAGGCAGGACCGATGGCTACACCTTC
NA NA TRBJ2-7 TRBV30 CAWNFNYEQYF TGTGCCTGGAATTTCAACTACGAGCAGTACTTC
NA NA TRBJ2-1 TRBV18 CASSPLRADEQFF TGTGCCAGCTCACCACTCCGGGCCGATGAGCAGTTCTTC
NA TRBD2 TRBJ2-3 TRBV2 CASSIRTSGMTDTQYF TGTGCCAGCAGTATTAGGACTAGCGGGATGACAGATACGCAGTATTTT
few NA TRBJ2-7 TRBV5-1 CASSLGRKAEQYF TGCGCCAGCAGCTTGGGCCGAAAGGCCGAGCAGTACTTC
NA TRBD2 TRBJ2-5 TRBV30 CAWSVGAGGQETQYF TGTGCCTGGAGTGTCGGAGCGGGAGGGCAGGAGACCCAGTACTTC
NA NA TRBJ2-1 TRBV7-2 CASSGQSYNEQFF TGTGCCAGCAGCGGCCAGTCCTACAATGAGCAGTTCTTC
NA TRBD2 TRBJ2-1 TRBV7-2 CASSPTAGTSGHNEQFF TGTGCCAGCAGCCCCACCGCCGGGACTAGCGGTCACAATGAGCAGTTCTTC
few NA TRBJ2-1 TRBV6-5 CASSYGGALYDGQFF TGTGCCAGCAGTTATGGGGGGGCCTTATACGACGGTCAGTTCTTC
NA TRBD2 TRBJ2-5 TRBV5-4 CASSLLLGSGSLKGTQYF TGTGCCAGCAGCTTGCTGTTGGGTAGCGGGAGCCTCAAGGGAACCCAGTACTTC